This entry lists 29 T cell receptor beta chains sequenced from one sample in a study of regulatory T cells in long-lasting Graves disease listed by TCRdb under 2021. The sample's time point label, in plain terms: persistent/refractory GD, antithyroid drugs over 5 years with positive TRAb. For both TCR sequencing and RNA sequencing, RNA was extracted from PBMCs in TRIzol. The protocol used for the library was multiplex PCR. Sequencing was carried out with an Illumina HiSeq 4000. To build TCR beta libraries, CDR3 regions were amplified by Arm-PCR using iRepertoire HTBI primers. TCRdb trimmed public reads at Q25 via fastp, called clones via MiXCR and kept in-frame beta chains. Every distinct CDR3 protein forms one entry, paired with its most common genes and DNA. This sample holds about 290,000 distinct CDR3 sequences; more than 20% were observed only once. Approximately 53% of the sample rests with the top ten.

The sample in question was peripheral blood mononuclear cells (PBMCs), obtained when the disease was refractory, from a patient treated with antithyroid drugs. These receptors all stem from a female donor with Graves disease.

This clonotype was found many times. The rearrangement joins TRBV6-2 or TRBV6-3 to TRBJ2-7; D is possibly TRBD2 (6 bases). The V end was cut by 0 bases, the J end by 2 bases, with 11 bases between. CDR3 length: 15 residues. Germline CDR1 reads MNHEY; CDR2 reads SVGEGT. The CDR3 region is CASSYSLASPYEQYF. CDR3 in DNA: TGTGCCAGCAGTTACTCGCTAGCGAGCCCCTACGAGCAGTACTTC.

This clonotype has more than one count but fewer than ten. The gene calls are TRBV5-8 and TRBJ2-2; D might be TRBD2 (6 bases). The CDR3 is 12 residues long. Germline V gives CDR1 SGHTS, CDR2 YDEGEE. Trimming cost V 3 bases and J 9 bases, with 9 bases left between them. The CDR3 DNA reads TGTGCCAGCAGCTCACTAGCCAGGGAGCTGTTTTTT. It translates to CASSSLARELFF.

The sample holds many counts of this clonotype. The genes are TRBV20-1 and TRBJ2-7; 9 bases map to TRBD1. The CDR3 sequence is 14 residues long. The V gene end was trimmed by 3 bases and the J gene end by 3 bases; junction bases not matched to a gene: 6. The V gene's germline CDR1 is DFQATT and CDR2 SNEGSKA (reference sequence). DNA for the CDR3: TGCAGTGCTAGGTCCCGGGACAGGGTCTACGAGCAGTACTTC. Its protein product is CSARSRDRVYEQYF.

V usage is TRBV5-1 and J usage is TRBJ1-1; no clear D. The CDR3 contains 16 residues. Trimming removed 2 bases from V and 4 bases from J, with 18 bases in between. Looked up from germline, CDR1 is SGHRS and CDR2 is YFSETQ. CDR3 bases: TGCGCCAGCAGCTTTTACAAGGGAATCAAAGGCACTGAAGCTTTCTTT. Translation gives CASSFYKGIKGTEAFF.

In its sample, this clonotype was seen many times. V gene TRBV28 combines with J gene TRBJ1-2; D ambiguous. CDR1 is MDHEN and CDR2 is SYDVKM in the germline V gene. Trimming removed 3 bases from V and 2 bases from J, with 13 bases in between. CDR3 length: 15 residues. The CDR3 nucleotides are TGTGCCAGCAGTTTTCGTTTGCGGGAAAACTATGGCTACACCTTC. It specifies CASSFRLRENYGYTF.

V is TRBV19 and J is TRBJ1-6; the D is unclear. The germline gives CDR1 LNHDA, CDR2 SQIVND (reference sequence). The ends were cut back, 0 bases at V and 6 bases at J, with 9 bases in the middle. The CDR3 extends over 15 amino acids. DNA for the CDR3: TGTGCCAGTAGTATAGAGCGACATCTTAATTCACCCCTCCACTTT. Translating gives CASSIERHLNSPLHF.

A remark on this clonotype: A much bigger clone sits one base away, suggesting this may be a read error. The gene calls are TRBV28 and TRBJ2-5; D gene unclear. Germline V gene data show CDR1 as MDHEN and CDR2 as SYDVKM. This CDR3 spans 15 amino acids. Trimming shortened V by 4 bases and J by 4 bases, and 16 bases separated the two germline ends. Here the CDR3 DNA reads TGTGCCAGCAGTTCCCGACACGACCTTCGAGAGACCCAGTACTTC. Translation gives CASSSRHDLRETQYF.

V gene TRBV10-3 combines with J gene TRBJ2-1; D uncertain. The CDR3 contains 15 residues. CDR1 and CDR2 (germline): ENHRY, SYGVKD. Trimming removed 3 bases at V and 2 bases at J, with 11 bases between. The CDR3 reads CAISDPGSAYNEQFF. CDR3 nucleotide sequence: TGTGCCATCAGTGACCCTGGTTCCGCCTACAATGAGCAGTTCTTC.

This clonotype was observed many times. This chain uses TRBV20-1 with TRBJ2-5; TRBD1 might be the D (6 bases). The V end lost 0 bases, the J end lost 4 bases, and 15 bases lay between the germline ends. Per germline, CDR1 DFQATT and CDR2 SNEGSKA (reference sequence). The CDR3 extends over 15 amino acids. In nucleotides, the CDR3 is TGCAGTGCTAGAGATAGCGACAGGCCGGGAGAGACCCAGTACTTC. It translates to CSARDSDRPGETQYF.

As concerns this clonotype: Since the CDR3 does not end with the conserved phenylalanine or tryptophan, this likely comes from a read error. No DNA is shown, since the ends of the CDR3 on it are uncertain; the CDR3 is the one TCRdb lists. This chain uses TRBV4-1 with TRBJ1-1. Inclusive of both ends, the CDR3 amounts to 9 amino acids. Germline loops: CDR1 MGHRA, CDR2 YSYEKL. The CDR3 protein is CASSKGRSC.

This clonotype was counted many times. The rearrangement uses TRBV28 and TRBJ2-5; 8 bases agree with TRBD1. Germline loops: CDR1 MDHEN, CDR2 SYDVKM. There are 13 residues in the CDR3. Trimming at V came to 10 bases and at J to 5 bases, leaving 9 bases not matched to a gene. The CDR3 protein is CAINPGGRETQYF. For the CDR3, the DNA is TGTGCCATAAATCCAGGGGGCCGGGAGACCCAGTACTTC.

This clonotype appeared many times. J is TRBJ2-7 and V is TRBV20-1, with 7 bases fitting TRBD2. The CDR3 contains 13 residues. Germline V lookup: CDR1 DFQATT, CDR2 SNEGSKA (reference sequence). J lost 3 bases, V lost 1 base, and 3 bases had no gene match. CDR3 nucleotide sequence: TGCAGTGCTAGAGGCGAGCGGGACTACGAGCAGTACTTC. This gives the protein CSARGERDYEQYF.

This chain connects TRBV4-1 to TRBJ1-2, with 7 bases fitting TRBD1. This CDR3 has 13 residues. Trimming removed 8 bases from V and 6 bases from J; junction bases left unmatched: 9. Germline-derived CDR1 and CDR2 are MGHRA and YSYEKL. DNA for the CDR3: TGCGCCAGCGGACTACTACAGGGGAATGGCTACACCTTC. Its protein is CASGLLQGNGYTF.

The chain joins TRBV15 to TRBJ2-7, with 7 bases that match TRBD2. Looked up from germline, CDR1 is LNHNV and CDR2 is YYDKDF (reference sequence). The length of the CDR3 is 14 residues. The trim removed 5 bases at V and 3 bases at J, leaving 7 bases unmatched. In DNA form, the CDR3 reads TGTGCCACCAGCTCAACACTAGCGTACTACGAGCAGTACTTC. Its translation: CATSSTLAYYEQYF.

This chain connects TRBV5-1 to TRBJ2-5; 10 bases fit TRBD2. CDR3 length: 16 amino acids. Unmatched junction bases numbered 12, after V lost 5 bases and J lost 5 bases. CDR1 and CDR2 from the germline V gene are SGHRS and YFSETQ. The CDR3 nucleotides are TGCGCCAGCAGGCTAGCGGGAGTCCTCGGGGGGGAGACCCAGTACTTC. Its translation: CASRLAGVLGGETQYF.

V gene TRBV11-2 combines with J gene TRBJ1-4; 7 bases line up with TRBD1. V shed 4 bases and J 0 bases; nucleotides not matched to a gene: 8. CDR3 length: 17 amino acids. The germline CDR1 and CDR2 sequences are SGHAT and FQNNGV. The CDR3 region has the DNA TGTGCCAGCAGCTCGACCCCCGGGACAGCAACTAATGAAAAACTGTTTTTT. Its translation: CASSSTPGTATNEKLFF.

J is TRBJ2-2 and V is TRBV7-3, with no clear D. V shed 1 base and J shed 3 bases, with 6 bases lying between them. This CDR3 is built from 14 residues. Germline assignment: CDR1 SGHTA and CDR2 FQGTGA. The CDR3 DNA is TGTGCCAGCAGCTTAAATGCCCACACCGGGGAGCTGTTTTTT. It specifies CASSLNAHTGELFF.

Many counts were recorded for this clonotype. V usage is TRBV28 and J usage is TRBJ1-4; D is perhaps TRBD1 (6 bases). The CDR3 runs to 16 residues. V was trimmed by 5 bases and J by 8 bases, leaving 21 bases between them. Germline V gene lookup returns CDR1 MDHEN and CDR2 SYDVKM. The CDR3 DNA follows: TGTGCCAGCAGTAGCGACAACAGGGAGAGAGAAGAAAAACTGTTTTTT. It codes for CASSSDNREREEKLFF.

This clonotype was counted between two and nine times. DNA of the CDR3: TGTGCCAGCAGCCTTACAGGTTTCTACGAGCAGTACTTC. Its translation is CASSLTGFYEQYF. The rearrangement uses TRBV7-9 and TRBJ2-7, with D perhaps matching TRBD1 (5 bases). The ends were cut back, 5 bases at V and 3 bases at J, with 11 bases in the middle. This CDR3 comprises 13 residues. Germline V gene sequence: CDR1 SEHNR, CDR2 FQNEAQ (reference sequence).

There are many counts of this clonotype. The chain joins TRBV27 to TRBJ1-4; D is unclear. The V gene lost 6 bases and the J gene lost 4 bases, with 9 bases spanning the gap. Germline V gene data show CDR1 as MNHEY and CDR2 as SMNVEV (reference sequence). The CDR3 is made up of 13 amino acids. The CDR3 DNA follows: TGTGCCAGCAGCTCCCTTGATAATGAAAAACTGTTTTTT. Protein product: CASSSLDNEKLFF.

The sample holds many counts of this clonotype. The V call is TRBV24-1, the J call TRBJ2-7, with D perhaps given as TRBD1 or TRBD2 (5 bases each). V lost 2 bases and J lost 2, with 15 bases in between. The germline gives CDR1 KGHDR, CDR2 SFDVKD. The length of the CDR3 is 16 residues. CDR3 DNA: TGTGCCACCAGTGATTGGGGCCGGGACGGAACCTACGAGCAGTACTTC. It specifies CATSDWGRDGTYEQYF.

This clonotype has just a few counts. V usage is TRBV20-1 and J usage is TRBJ1-1; weak D call: TRBD1 (5 bases). V was cut by 3 bases and J by 1 base, with 15 bases left in between. CDR1 DFQATT and CDR2 SNEGSKA come from the germline V gene (reference sequence). The CDR3 contains 15 residues. The CDR3 reads CSARRGVGENTEAFF. CDR3 in DNA: TGCAGTGCTAGGCGGGGGGTTGGGGAGAACACTGAAGCTTTCTTT.

This clonotype was counted only a few times. The chain is built from TRBV6-2 or TRBV6-3 and TRBJ2-7; D is possibly TRBD1 (5 bases). This CDR3 has 14 amino acids. Germline CDR1 MNHEY, CDR2 SVGEGT. Trimming left V 2 bases short and J 11 bases short, with 19 bases between. As DNA, the CDR3 is TGTGCCAGCAGTTACCAGGGCGTAAGCAAGGAAGAGTACTTC. This encodes CASSYQGVSKEEYF.

This clonotype was counted many times. The CDR3 loop reads CASSYGQDYEQYF. In DNA, the CDR3 is TGTGCCAGCAGTTACGGACAGGACTACGAGCAGTACTTC. The chain recombines TRBV27 with TRBJ2-7, with 7 nucleotides matching TRBD1. V lost 4 bases to trimming and J lost 3 bases; unmatched junction nucleotides: 3. The CDR3 runs 13 residues. Germline-derived CDR1 and CDR2 are MNHEY and SMNVEV (reference sequence).

This rearrangement joins TRBV27 to TRBJ1-1; TRBD1 might be the D (6 bases). The CDR3 is made up of 15 amino acids. V was trimmed by 2 bases and J by 5 bases, leaving 15 bases between them. Germline CDR1 is MNHEY and CDR2 is SMNVEV (reference sequence). CDR3 in amino acids: CASSLGTRLGTEAFF. As DNA, the CDR3 is TGTGCCAGCAGTTTAGGGACAAGGTTGGGGACTGAAGCTTTCTTT.

This clonotype was seen a few times. The genes are TRBV29-1 and TRBJ1-2; D not certain. The germline V gene has CDR1 SQVTM and CDR2 ANQGSEA. This CDR3 region has 13 residues. Trimming cost V 0 bases and J 4 bases, with 9 bases left between them. The DNA of the CDR3 is TGCAGCGTTGAAGAAACTAATCTCTATGGCTACACCTTC. Its translation: CSVEETNLYGYTF.

A remark on this clonotype: It may be a read error: a sequence one base away is much more abundant. The chain couples TRBV10-3 to TRBJ1-4; D is possibly TRBD1 (6 bases). Germline-derived CDR1 and CDR2 are ENHRY and SYGVKD. The length of the CDR3 is 15 residues. Written as DNA, the CDR3 is TGTGCCAGCAGTGGTTACAGGGCTGGGAGTGAAAAACTGTTTTTT. Translating gives CASSGYRAGSEKLFF.

This clonotype occurred many times. The V and J genes are TRBV11-2 and TRBJ1-1; tentative D call: TRBD1 (5 bases). The CDR3 sequence is 14 residues long. Germline assignment: CDR1 SGHAT and CDR2 FQNNGV. Trimming removed 0 bases at V and 5 bases at J, with 10 bases between. The CDR3 DNA sequence: TGTGCCAGCAGCTTAGATCAAGGGGTGACTGAAGCTTTCTTT. The encoded protein is CASSLDQGVTEAFF.

Concerning this clonotype: A much larger clone lies a single base off, so this may be a read error. The J gene is TRBJ2-7, the V gene TRBV28; 7 bases line up with TRBD2. Per germline, CDR1 MDHEN and CDR2 SYDVKM. The CDR3 has 15 residues. CDR3 coding DNA: TGTACCAGCAGTTCCCCCGGGACTAACTCCTACGAGCAGTACTTC. Protein product: CTSSSPGTNSYEQYF.